A selection of T cell receptor beta chains follows, all from one sample in a study of cytomegalovirus exposure and HLA in healthy donors. TCRdb's copy holds only in-frame clones and misses some; the assay was immunoSEQ multiplex PCR. This sample has 100,000 or so clones, with 76% found just once. Input material: PBMCs. The receptors originated from a man between 40 and 49 years old in good health and CMV-seronegative. Both conserved end residues are part of each CDR3. The D gene is left open where the match is weak. Clone size, where shown, is once, few, many, or a class for clones that have expanded.

D: TRBD2; J: TRBJ2-1; V: TRBV7-2; size: NA; length: 18; DNA: TGTGCCAGCAGCTTAGGGCGGGGGTTCCCCAGCTCCTACAATGAGCAGTTCTTC; CDR3: CASSLGRGFPSSYNEQFF
D: TRBD1; J: TRBJ1-1; V: TRBV18; size: few; length: 11; DNA: TGTGCCAGCTCACCGGGACAGGGGGCTTTCTTT; CDR3: CASSPGQGAFF
D: TRBD2; J: TRBJ2-3; V: TRBV19; size: NA; length: 13; DNA: TGTGCCACCTCGCTAGCGGGCACAGATACGCAGTATTTT; CDR3: CATSLAGTDTQYF
D: TRBD1; J: TRBJ1-2; V: TRBV6-5; size: NA; length: 12; DNA: TGTGCCAGCAGGCGTTCAGGGGGGGGCTACACCTTC; CDR3: CASRRSGGGYTF
D: NA; J: TRBJ1-1; V: TRBV9; size: once; length: 15; DNA: TGTGCCAGCAGCCCTAAGGCTGGACAGAACACTGAAGCTTTCTTT; CDR3: CASSPKAGQNTEAFF
D: TRBD1; J: TRBJ1-6; V: TRBV5-6; size: NA; length: 15; DNA: TGTGCCAGCAGCTTGGAACAGGGGTCGGGTTCACCCCTCCACTTT; CDR3: CASSLEQGSGSPLHF
D: NA; J: TRBJ2-6; V: TRBV5-1; size: NA; length: 15; DNA: TGCGCCAGCAGCTTGGGTGTCACTGGGGCCAACGTCCTGACTTTC; CDR3: CASSLGVTGANVLTF
D: TRBD1; J: TRBJ1-2; V: TRBV6-1; size: NA; length: 12; DNA: TGTGCCAGCAGTGGACAGGGGGCTGGCTACACCTTC; CDR3: CASSGQGAGYTF
D: TRBD1; J: TRBJ1-6; V: TRBV18; size: NA; length: 16; DNA: TGTGCCAGCTCACCAGCAACCGGGACAGGGGATTCACCCCTCCACTTT; CDR3: CASSPATGTGDSPLHF
D: NA; J: TRBJ1-2; V: TRBV2; size: once; length: 14; DNA: TGTGCCAGCAGTGAACTACAGAAACTTGGTGGCTACACCTTC; CDR3: CASSELQKLGGYTF
D: NA; J: TRBJ2-1; V: TRBV2; size: NA; length: 13; DNA: TGTGCCAGCAGTAGGACAGACTCGGGTGAGCAGTTCTTC; CDR3: CASSRTDSGEQFF
D: NA; J: TRBJ1-1; V: TRBV5-1; size: few; length: 15; DNA: TGCGCCAGCAGCTTGTTACGGGGAGGGAACACTGAAGCTTTCTTT; CDR3: CASSLLRGGNTEAFF
D: NA; J: TRBJ2-5; V: TRBV7-2; size: NA; length: 11; DNA: TGTGCCAGCAGCCAACAAGAGACCCAGTACTTC; CDR3: CASSQQETQYF
D: NA; J: TRBJ2-3; V: TRBV9; size: NA; length: 13; DNA: TGTGCCAGCAGCGTAGCTCAGGAAGATACGCAGTATTTT; CDR3: CASSVAQEDTQYF
D: NA; J: TRBJ1-2; V: TRBV19; size: NA; length: 13; DNA: TGTGCCAGTAGTATCGGGGAGGTCTATGGCTACACCTTC; CDR3: CASSIGEVYGYTF
D: NA; J: TRBJ1-1; V: TRBV25-1; size: NA; length: 17; DNA: TGTGCCAGCAGTGAAGGTGTGATGGAGGGCTGGTGGACTGAAGCTTTCTTT; CDR3: CASSEGVMEGWWTEAFF
D: TRBD2; J: TRBJ2-1; V: TRBV4-1; size: NA; length: 17; DNA: TGCGCCAGCAGCCGGGGGGGACTAGCCGGTCGGTACAATGAGCAGTTCTTC; CDR3: CASSRGGLAGRYNEQFF
D: NA; J: TRBJ1-2; V: TRBV19; size: NA; length: 14; DNA: TGTGCCAGTAGTCGGCGGGGGGCGAACTATGGCTACACCTTC; CDR3: CASSRRGANYGYTF
D: TRBD2; J: TRBJ2-1; V: TRBV7-3; size: NA; length: 14; DNA: TGTGCCAGCAGCTCCCCCGGGGGGGCCAATGAGCAGTTCTTC; CDR3: CASSSPGGANEQFF
D: NA; J: TRBJ1-5; V: TRBV28; size: NA; length: 11; DNA: TGTGCCAGCAGTACGGATCAGCCCCAGCATTTT; CDR3: CASSTDQPQHF
D: NA; J: TRBJ1-1; V: TRBV4-3; size: few; length: 18; DNA: TGCGCCAGCAGCCAAGATAAAGGGGGTCCAACCATGAACACTGAAGCTTTCTTT; CDR3: CASSQDKGGPTMNTEAFF
D: TRBD1; J: TRBJ1-5; V: TRBV5-4; size: NA; length: 18; DNA: TGTGCCAGCAGCTTGGTAGCAGGGGGCCCCTCTAGCAATCAGCCCCAGCATTTT; CDR3: CASSLVAGGPSSNQPQHF
D: TRBD2; J: TRBJ2-3; V: TRBV6-1; size: NA; length: 16; DNA: TGTGCCAGCAGTGGGGGACTAGCGAGGTACACAGATACGCAGTATTTT; CDR3: CASSGGLARYTDTQYF
D: TRBD1; J: TRBJ1-5; V: TRBV9; size: few; length: 15; DNA: TGTGCCAGCAGCGCGCGACAGGGGGAGGGTCAGCCCCAGCATTTT; CDR3: CASSARQGEGQPQHF
D: TRBD2; J: TRBJ2-3; V: TRBV6-5; size: NA; length: 15; DNA: TGTGCCAGCAGTTACACTAGCGGGGACCCAGATACGCAGTATTTT; CDR3: CASSYTSGDPDTQYF
D: TRBD1; J: TRBJ1-1; V: TRBV7-2; size: few; length: 15; DNA: TGTGCCAGCAGCTTAGGAGGGACAGGTCGATCTGAAGCTTTCTTT; CDR3: CASSLGGTGRSEAFF
D: TRBD1; J: TRBJ1-1; V: TRBV2; size: NA; length: 13; DNA: TGTGCCAGCACTCAGGGGGCAGGGACTGAAGCTTTCTTT; CDR3: CASTQGAGTEAFF
D: NA; J: TRBJ1-6; V: TRBV28; size: NA; length: 14; DNA: TGTGCCAGCAGTCCCCCGACAGGTTTGGCACCCCTCCACTTT; CDR3: CASSPPTGLAPLHF
D: NA; J: TRBJ1-2; V: TRBV5-6; size: NA; length: 14; DNA: TGTGCCAGCAGCTACGGACAGCTCAACTATGGCTACACCTTC; CDR3: CASSYGQLNYGYTF
D: NA; J: TRBJ2-1; V: TRBV5-4; size: once; length: 13; DNA: TGTGCCAGCAGCTTTACAGAATACAATGAGCAGTTCTTC; CDR3: CASSFTEYNEQFF
D: NA; J: TRBJ2-1; V: TRBV5-4; size: few; length: 14; DNA: TGTGCCAGCAGCTTGTCGACAGCTTACAATGAGCAGTTCTTC; CDR3: CASSLSTAYNEQFF
D: NA; J: TRBJ2-7; V: TRBV5-4; size: once; length: 13; DNA: TGTGCCAGCAGCTTGGCGGGGGTCTACGAGCAGTACTTC; CDR3: CASSLAGVYEQYF
D: NA; J: TRBJ2-7; V: TRBV18; size: NA; length: 13; DNA: TGTGCCAGCTCACCTGGACATACCTACGAGCAGTACTTC; CDR3: CASSPGHTYEQYF
D: NA; J: TRBJ1-5; V: TRBV7-9; size: NA; length: 16; DNA: TGTTCCAGCAGCCAAGATCCCAGGGAACGGGATCAGCCCCAGCATTTT; CDR3: CSSSQDPRERDQPQHF
D: NA; J: TRBJ1-1; V: TRBV6-5; size: NA; length: 13; DNA: TGTGCCAGCAGTTACGGGAGGGAGACTGAAGCTTTCTTT; CDR3: CASSYGRETEAFF
D: TRBD2; J: TRBJ2-5; V: TRBV18; size: NA; length: 16; DNA: TGTGCCAGCTCACCGTCTTTGACTAGCGGCCAAGAGACCCAGTACTTC; CDR3: CASSPSLTSGQETQYF
D: TRBD1; J: TRBJ2-5; V: TRBV4-1; size: NA; length: 15; DNA: TGCGCCAGCAGCCAAGACCGAGGGGGCCGGGAGACCCAGTACTTC; CDR3: CASSQDRGGRETQYF
D: TRBD1; J: TRBJ1-5; V: TRBV7-2; size: NA; length: 17; DNA: TGTGCCAGCAGCTTAGGCCCCTTGGGACAGGGTTATAAGCCCCAGCATTTT; CDR3: CASSLGPLGQGYKPQHF
D: NA; J: TRBJ1-4; V: TRBV6-1; size: NA; length: 14; DNA: TGTGCCAGCAGTGAAGCACAGATTGGTGAAAAACTGTTTTTT; CDR3: CASSEAQIGEKLFF
D: NA; J: TRBJ2-2; V: TRBV5-5; size: NA; length: 14; DNA: TGTGCCAGCTCCGGGACTTCGAACACCGGGGAGCTGTTTTTT; CDR3: CASSGTSNTGELFF
D: TRBD1; J: TRBJ2-7; V: TRBV11-3; size: NA; length: 12; DNA: TGTGCCAGCAGCAAAACAGGGGGGGAGCAGTACTTC; CDR3: CASSKTGGEQYF
D: NA; J: TRBJ1-2; V: TRBV12-2; size: NA; length: 15; DNA: TGTGCAAGTCGACCGACAGGGAATGGACGCTGTGGCTACACCTTC; CDR3: CASRPTGNGRCGYTF
D: NA; J: TRBJ1-2; V: TRBV6-1; size: NA; length: 15; DNA: TGTGCCAGCAGCGAGGGAGGGTGGAGAATAGCTGGCTACACCTTC; CDR3: CASSEGGWRIAGYTF
D: TRBD1; J: TRBJ2-7; V: TRBV27; size: NA; length: 12; DNA: TGTGCCAGCAGCGACAGGGGTGGGGAGCAGTACTTC; CDR3: CASSDRGGEQYF
D: TRBD1; J: TRBJ1-6; V: TRBV14; size: NA; length: 15; DNA: TGTGCCAGCAGCGCCCAGACAGGGGTCAATTCACCCCTCCACTTT; CDR3: CASSAQTGVNSPLHF
D: TRBD1; J: TRBJ1-2; V: TRBV7-2; size: NA; length: 14; DNA: TGTGCCAGCAGCGCCCGGACAGGGGACTATGGCTACACCTTC; CDR3: CASSARTGDYGYTF
D: TRBD1; J: TRBJ1-2; V: TRBV10-3; size: NA; length: 15; DNA: TGTGCCATCAGTGAGCAAAGACAGGGTAGGGATGGCTACACCTTC; CDR3: CAISEQRQGRDGYTF
D: NA; J: TRBJ2-2; V: TRBV2; size: NA; length: 15; DNA: TGTGCCAGCAGTGTTTCGGGGGGCCTGACCGGGGAGCTGTTTTTT; CDR3: CASSVSGGLTGELFF
D: TRBD1; J: TRBJ2-3; V: TRBV29-1; size: NA; length: 14; DNA: TGCAGCGTTGTCAATAACAGGGGCTCTGATACGCAGTATTTT; CDR3: CSVVNNRGSDTQYF
D: NA; J: TRBJ2-5; V: TRBV6-1; size: once; length: 14; DNA: TGTGCCAGCAGTGAATATAGTGGCCAAGAGACCCAGTACTTC; CDR3: CASSEYSGQETQYF
D: TRBD1; J: TRBJ2-7; V: TRBV10-1; size: NA; length: 13; DNA: TGCGCCAGCAGTGGGGTGGACAGGGACGAGCAGTACTTC; CDR3: CASSGVDRDEQYF
D: NA; J: TRBJ2-5; V: TRBV6-1; size: NA; length: 15; DNA: TGTGCCAGCAGTGTGGATCCCCACGGGGTGGAGACCCAGTACTTC; CDR3: CASSVDPHGVETQYF
D: TRBD2; J: TRBJ2-1; V: TRBV7-8; size: NA; length: 14; DNA: TGTGCCAGCAGCTTCGGGACTAGGGATCATGAGCAGTTCTTC; CDR3: CASSFGTRDHEQFF
D: TRBD2; J: TRBJ2-3; V: TRBV7-2; size: once; length: 16; DNA: TGTGCCAGCAGCTCAAGGACTAGCGGGGGCACAGATACGCAGTATTTT; CDR3: CASSSRTSGGTDTQYF
D: NA; J: TRBJ2-7; V: TRBV30; size: NA; length: 12; DNA: TGTGCCTTAAGAGGGTTGACCTACGAGCAGTACTTC; CDR3: CALRGLTYEQYF
D: NA; J: TRBJ1-1; V: TRBV6-1; size: NA; length: 15; DNA: TGTGCCAGCAAATCTCGGGGCGGGGGTGTCACTGAAGCTTTCTTT; CDR3: CASKSRGGGVTEAFF
D: TRBD2; J: TRBJ2-3; V: TRBV7-9; size: few; length: 17; DNA: TGTGCCAGCAGCTTGGGGATTAGCGGGGGGTCCACAGATACGCAGTATTTT; CDR3: CASSLGISGGSTDTQYF